The present T cell receptor (beta chain) was sequenced within a study of T cell responses to AZD1222 COVID-19 vaccine (dated by TCRdb to the early 2020s). Broadly, across the study: TCR sequencing was performed for roughly 250 trial participants, of whom 207 were given two doses of AZD1222 and approximately 25 were given two doses of MenACWY control vaccine. Trial participants were enrolled into age subgroups of 18-55, 56-69 and 70-plus years, which contained 148, 28 and 57 TCR-sequenced participants, respectively.

The CDR3 regions of human TCRbeta chains were subjected to immunosequencing. The original methods were these. Repertoire TCRs were checked for matches against a reference library of SARS-CoV-2-specific TCRs that had been generated using the MIRA antigen-specificity platform. Breadth meant the fraction of unique TCRs that were SARS-CoV-2-associated, whereas depth meant the fraction of total T cells that were SARS-CoV-2-associated. Using the MIRA data, each spike-specific TCR was mapped to the spike region that the TCR reacts to and placed in a CD4 or CD8 class. Log10-transformed breadth and depth values were compared by one-way ANOVA with Sidak's multiple comparisons tests. As stored in TCRdb, this immuneACCESS dataset retains in-frame rearrangements with V and J assigned. A fraction of the clones does not appear; measured against another copy, unresolved V genes explain less than half of the discrepancy, and the remainder lacks a known reason. That table gives V, J and clone size, and the DNA gave D and trimming. The sample table holds more than 140,000 clones, of which 90% to 95% were seen once. Jointly, the top ten make up 0.7% to 1% of the sample.

This clone was picked up one time. There is no known antigen for this receptor. One base away there is no much larger clone; base qualities are not given. The sample's time point label, decoded: baseline before first vaccination. The treatment or condition label on this specimen signifies: meningococcal conjugate vaccine given as trial control. Samples from vaccinated people were obtained from the UK trials COV001 and COV002, which included a single-blind randomized controlled phase 2/3 trial of AZD1222 (ChAdOx1 nCoV-19) in healthy adults. Trial participant PBMC samples were collected at day 0 and day 28 after the second dose for TCRbeta chain sequencing. The CDR3 goes from the cysteine to the phenylalanine over 11 residues. Only the CDR3 DNA stays, 33 bases, in frame from base 1. Taken from the germline V gene (reference sequence), the CDR1 and CDR2 loops are DFQATT and SNEGSKA. V loses 3 bases, J loses 7 bases, and the germline ends lie 9 bases apart.

Summary of the overall study and its limitations: The 56-69-year group was small, and its depth increase did not reach significance, likely because of low power. Because no day 14 peak-response samples were available, repertoires were characterized only after the peak T cell response. Conclusions about previously exposed vaccinees were limited because only a handful of AZD1222 recipients were SARS-CoV-2 seropositive at baseline. Reportedly, almost half of the unique spike-specific TCRs recognized epitopes lying outside the regions that are mutated in the B.1.351 and B.1.1.7 variants. The vaccine-associated CD4 TCRs covered the entire spike protein, and the dominant responses fell in regions 160-218 and 743-854. Participants were mostly white British and included more females than males, and it was suggested by the authors that clonal diversity may have been underestimated. After two AZD1222 doses, both the breadth and the depth of spike-specific TCRs were significantly higher than at day 0 and than in MenACWY recipients.

The rearranged segments are TRBV20-1 and TRBJ1-2, and perhaps TRBD1 as D gene, on 6 matching bases. This TCR was sampled from an adult in good health. Sequenced here: peripheral blood, sampled on day 0 of MenACWY control vaccination. The CDR3 loop reads CSARSGVGYTF. In nucleotides, the sequence is TGCAGTGCTAGGTCAGGGGTTGGCTACACCTTC.